What follows describes a single T cell receptor beta chain. Antigen specificity is unknown. The data were taken from a study of shared clonotypes between healthy human individuals. Both subsets, CD45RA+ naive and CD45RA-negative memory, were split from the CD4+ cells. General observations from the study: Few donors limited the genetic and exposure-history diversity represented.

The CDR3 sequence is 16 residues long. After removal of 0 bases from V and 7 bases from J, the junction contained 5 bases not matched to a gene. CDR1 and CDR2 from the germline V gene are SGHRS and YFSETQ. About 30,000 T cell genomes, or 200 ng DNA, went into the sorted-subset replicate PCRs. Per the study methods: ImmunoSEQ yielded junction-only sequences lacking quality scores, so filtering differed. Profiling relied on immunoSEQ multiplex PCR, and the TCRdb table lists in-frame clones only, not all of them. V, J and clone size were drawn from that table, and D and trimming were deduced from the DNA. The data show 2 million to 2.5 million clones, approximately 94% seen once.

What was sequenced was naive CD4+ T cells sorted from blood. Subset: CD45RA+ positively selected. The gene calls are TRBV5-1 and TRBJ1-6, with 9 bases fitting TRBD1. This TCR came from a man younger than 35 in good health. Written as DNA, the CDR3 is TGCGCCAGCAGCTTGGGGACAGGGGCCACCAATTCACCCCTCCACTTT. Amino acid sequence: CASSLGTGATNSPLHF.